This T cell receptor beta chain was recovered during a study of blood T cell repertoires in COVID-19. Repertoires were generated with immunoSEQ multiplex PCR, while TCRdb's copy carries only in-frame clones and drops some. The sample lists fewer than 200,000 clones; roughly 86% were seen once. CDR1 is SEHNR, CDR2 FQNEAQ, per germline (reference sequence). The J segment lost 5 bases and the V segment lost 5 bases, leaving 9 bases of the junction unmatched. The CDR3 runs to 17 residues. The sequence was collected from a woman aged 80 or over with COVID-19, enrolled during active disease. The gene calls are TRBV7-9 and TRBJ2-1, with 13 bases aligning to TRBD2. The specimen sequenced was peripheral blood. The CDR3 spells CASSPRTSGSTNNEQFF. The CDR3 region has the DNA TGTGCCAGCAGCCCCCGGACTAGCGGGAGTACGAACAATGAGCAGTTCTTC.